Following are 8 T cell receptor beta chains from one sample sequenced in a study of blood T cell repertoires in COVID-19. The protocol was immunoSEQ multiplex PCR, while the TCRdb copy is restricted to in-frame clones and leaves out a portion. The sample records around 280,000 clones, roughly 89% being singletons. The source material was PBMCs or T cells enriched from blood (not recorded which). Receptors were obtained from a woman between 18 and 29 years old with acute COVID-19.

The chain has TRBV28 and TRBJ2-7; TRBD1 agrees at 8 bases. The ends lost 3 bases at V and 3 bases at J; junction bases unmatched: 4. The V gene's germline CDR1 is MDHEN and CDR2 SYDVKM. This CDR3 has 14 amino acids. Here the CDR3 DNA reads TGTGCCAGCAGTTTTTCGGACAGGGTCTACGAGCAGTACTTC. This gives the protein CASSFSDRVYEQYF. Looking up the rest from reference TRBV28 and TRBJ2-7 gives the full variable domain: DVKVTQSSRYLVKRTGEKVFLECVQDMDHENMFWYRQDPGLGLRLIYFSYDVKMKEKGDIPEGYSVSREKKERFSLILESASTNQTSMYLCASSFSDRVYEQYFGPGTRLTVT.

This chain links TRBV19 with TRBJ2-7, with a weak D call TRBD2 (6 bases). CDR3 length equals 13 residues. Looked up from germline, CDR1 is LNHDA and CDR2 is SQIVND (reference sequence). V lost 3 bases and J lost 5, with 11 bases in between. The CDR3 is CASSILWGDEQYF. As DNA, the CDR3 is TGTGCCAGTAGTATTTTGTGGGGGGACGAGCAGTACTTC. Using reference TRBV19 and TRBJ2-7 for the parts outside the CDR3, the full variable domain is DGGITQSPKYLFRKEGQNVTLSCEQNLNHDAMYWYRQDPGQGLRLIYYSQIVNDFQKGDIAEGYSVSREKKESFPLTVTSAQKNPTAFYLCASSILWGDEQYFGPGTRLTVT.

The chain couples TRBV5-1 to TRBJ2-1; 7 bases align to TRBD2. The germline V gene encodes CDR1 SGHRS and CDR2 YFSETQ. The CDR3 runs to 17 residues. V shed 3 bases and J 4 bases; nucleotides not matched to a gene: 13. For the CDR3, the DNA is TGCGCCAGCAGCTCCCACCGGCAGCGGGGTGTGTACAATGAGCAGTTCTTC. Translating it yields CASSSHRQRGVYNEQFF.

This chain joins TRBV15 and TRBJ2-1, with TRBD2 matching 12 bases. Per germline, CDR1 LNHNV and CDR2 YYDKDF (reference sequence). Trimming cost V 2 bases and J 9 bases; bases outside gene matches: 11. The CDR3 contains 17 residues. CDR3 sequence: CATSRFPTSGSLGEQFF. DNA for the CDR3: TGTGCCACCAGCAGATTCCCGACTAGCGGGAGTTTAGGTGAGCAGTTCTTC.

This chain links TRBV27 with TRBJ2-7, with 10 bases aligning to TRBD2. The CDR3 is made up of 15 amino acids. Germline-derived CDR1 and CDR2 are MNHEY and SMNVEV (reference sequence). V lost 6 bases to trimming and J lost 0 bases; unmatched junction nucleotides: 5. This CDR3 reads CASRGAGGSSYEQYF. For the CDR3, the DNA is TGTGCCAGCAGGGGAGCGGGAGGGAGCTCCTACGAGCAGTACTTC.

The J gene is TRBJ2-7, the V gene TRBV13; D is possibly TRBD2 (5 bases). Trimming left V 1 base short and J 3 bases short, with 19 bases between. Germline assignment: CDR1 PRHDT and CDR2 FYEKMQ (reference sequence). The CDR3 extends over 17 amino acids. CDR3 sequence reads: CASSLVAGPGRDYEQYF. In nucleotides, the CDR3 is TGTGCCAGCAGCTTAGTGGCCGGGCCGGGAAGGGACTACGAGCAGTACTTC.

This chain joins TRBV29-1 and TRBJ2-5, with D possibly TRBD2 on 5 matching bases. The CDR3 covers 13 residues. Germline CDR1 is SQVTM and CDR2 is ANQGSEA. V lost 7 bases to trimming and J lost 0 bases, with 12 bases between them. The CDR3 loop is CSASGGHQETQYF. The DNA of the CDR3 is TGCAGCGCCTCAGGCGGGCACCAAGAGACCCAGTACTTC. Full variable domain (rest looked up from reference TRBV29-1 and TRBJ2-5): SAVISQKPSRDICQRGTSLTIQCQVDSQVTMMFWYRQQPGQSLTLIATANQGSEATYESGFVIDKFPISRPNLTFSTLTVSNMSPEDSSIYLCSASGGHQETQYFGPGTRLLVL.

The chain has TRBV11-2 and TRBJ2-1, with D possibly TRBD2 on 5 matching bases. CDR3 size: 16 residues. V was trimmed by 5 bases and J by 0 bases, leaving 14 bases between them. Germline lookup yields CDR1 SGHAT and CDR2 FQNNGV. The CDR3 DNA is TGTGCCAGCAGCACAAGAACCACTAGCTCCTACAATGAGCAGTTCTTC. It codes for CASSTRTTSSYNEQFF.